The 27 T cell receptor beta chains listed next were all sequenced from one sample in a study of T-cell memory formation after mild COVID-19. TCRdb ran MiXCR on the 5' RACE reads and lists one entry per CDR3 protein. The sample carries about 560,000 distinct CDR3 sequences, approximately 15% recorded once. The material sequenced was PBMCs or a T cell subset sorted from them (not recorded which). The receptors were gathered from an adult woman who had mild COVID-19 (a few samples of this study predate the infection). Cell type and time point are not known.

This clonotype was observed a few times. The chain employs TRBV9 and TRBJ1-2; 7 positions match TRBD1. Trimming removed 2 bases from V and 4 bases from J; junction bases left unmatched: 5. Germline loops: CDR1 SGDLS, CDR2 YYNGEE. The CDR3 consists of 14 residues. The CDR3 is CASSVSGTVYGYTF. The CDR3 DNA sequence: TGTGCCAGCAGCGTCTCCGGGACAGTCTATGGCTACACCTTC.

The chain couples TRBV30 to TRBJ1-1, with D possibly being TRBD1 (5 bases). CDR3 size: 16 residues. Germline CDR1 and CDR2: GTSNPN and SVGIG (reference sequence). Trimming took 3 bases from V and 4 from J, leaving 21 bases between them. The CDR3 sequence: CAWSPPGLSRGTEAFF. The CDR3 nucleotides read TGTGCCTGGAGCCCCCCCGGGCTCAGTAGGGGCACTGAAGCTTTCTTT. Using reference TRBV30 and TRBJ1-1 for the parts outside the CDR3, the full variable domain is SQTIHQWPATLVQPVGSPLSLECTVEGTSNPNLYWYRQAAGRGLQLLFYSVGIGQISSEVPQNLSASRPQDRQFILSSKKLLLSDSGFYLCAWSPPGLSRGTEAFFGQGTRLTVV.

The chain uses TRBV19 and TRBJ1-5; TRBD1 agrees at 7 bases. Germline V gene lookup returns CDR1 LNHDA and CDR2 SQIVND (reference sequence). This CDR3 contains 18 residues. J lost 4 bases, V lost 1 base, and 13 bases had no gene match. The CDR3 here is CASSIGRGTAGRNQPQHF. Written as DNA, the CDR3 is TGTGCCAGTAGTATAGGTAGGGGGACAGCGGGAAGAAATCAGCCCCAGCATTTT.

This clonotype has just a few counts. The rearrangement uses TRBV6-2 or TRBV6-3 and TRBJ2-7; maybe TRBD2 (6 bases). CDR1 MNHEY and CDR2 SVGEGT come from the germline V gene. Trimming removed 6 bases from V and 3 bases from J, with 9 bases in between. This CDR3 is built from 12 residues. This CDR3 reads CASRSGDYEQYF. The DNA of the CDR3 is TGTGCCAGCAGGTCGGGGGACTACGAGCAGTACTTC.

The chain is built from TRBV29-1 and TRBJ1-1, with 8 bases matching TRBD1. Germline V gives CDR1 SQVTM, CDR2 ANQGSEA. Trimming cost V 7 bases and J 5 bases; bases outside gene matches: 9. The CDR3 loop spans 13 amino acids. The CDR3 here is CSGRQGIGTEAFF. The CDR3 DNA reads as TGCAGCGGTAGACAGGGGATCGGGACTGAAGCTTTCTTT.

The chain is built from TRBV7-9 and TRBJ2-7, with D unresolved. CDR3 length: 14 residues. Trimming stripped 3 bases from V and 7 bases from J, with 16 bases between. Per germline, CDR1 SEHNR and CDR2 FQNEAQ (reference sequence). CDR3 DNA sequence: TGTGCCAGCAGCTTCGGCGCTTTAGCCGAGGAGCAGTACTTC. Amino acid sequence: CASSFGALAEEQYF. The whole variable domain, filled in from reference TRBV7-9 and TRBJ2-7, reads DTGVSQNPRHKITKRGQNVTFRCDPISEHNRLYWYRQTLGQGPEFLTYFQNEAQLEKSRLLSDRFSAERPKGSFSTLEIQRTEQGDSAMYLCASSFGALAEEQYFGPGTRLTVT.

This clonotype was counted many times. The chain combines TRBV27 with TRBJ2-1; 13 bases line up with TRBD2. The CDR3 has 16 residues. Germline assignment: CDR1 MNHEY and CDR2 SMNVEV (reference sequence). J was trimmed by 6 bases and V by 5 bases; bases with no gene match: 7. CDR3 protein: CASSPPGLAGVNEQFF. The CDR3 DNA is TGTGCCAGCAGTCCCCCAGGACTAGCGGGGGTCAATGAGCAGTTCTTC.

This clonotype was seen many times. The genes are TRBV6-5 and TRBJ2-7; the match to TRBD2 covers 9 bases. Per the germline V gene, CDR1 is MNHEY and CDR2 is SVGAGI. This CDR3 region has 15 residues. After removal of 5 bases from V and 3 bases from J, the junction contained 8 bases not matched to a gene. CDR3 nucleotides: TGTGCCAGCAGTGCGGTCGGGACTAGCATCTACGAGCAGTACTTC. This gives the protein CASSAVGTSIYEQYF.

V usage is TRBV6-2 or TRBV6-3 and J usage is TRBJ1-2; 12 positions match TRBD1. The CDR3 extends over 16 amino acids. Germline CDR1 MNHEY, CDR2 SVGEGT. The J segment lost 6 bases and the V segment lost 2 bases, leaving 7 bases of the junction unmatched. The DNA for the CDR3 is TGTGCCAGCAGTTACCCGGGACAGGGGGCAAGTCATGGCTACACCTTC. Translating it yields CASSYPGQGASHGYTF.

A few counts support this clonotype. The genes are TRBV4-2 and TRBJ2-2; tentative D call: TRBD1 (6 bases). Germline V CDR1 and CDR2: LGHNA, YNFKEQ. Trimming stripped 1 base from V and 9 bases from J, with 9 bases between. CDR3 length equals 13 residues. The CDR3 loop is CASSQGGGRELFF. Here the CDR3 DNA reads TGTGCCAGCAGCCAAGGAGGGGGAAGGGAGCTGTTTTTT.

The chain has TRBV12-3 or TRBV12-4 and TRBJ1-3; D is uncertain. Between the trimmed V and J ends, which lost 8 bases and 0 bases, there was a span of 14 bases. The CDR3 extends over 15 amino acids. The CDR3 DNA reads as TGTGCCAGCGGTAGGGAAGTCGGCTCTGGAAACACCATATATTTT. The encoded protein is CASGREVGSGNTIYF.

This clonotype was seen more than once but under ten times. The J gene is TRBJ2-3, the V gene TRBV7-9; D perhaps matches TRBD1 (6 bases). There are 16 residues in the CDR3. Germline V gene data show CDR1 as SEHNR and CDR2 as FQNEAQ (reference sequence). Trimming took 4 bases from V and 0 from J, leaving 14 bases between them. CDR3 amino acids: CASSSKGGRSTDTQYF. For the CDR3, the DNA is TGTGCCAGCAGCTCCAAAGGGGGTCGAAGCACAGATACGCAGTATTTT.

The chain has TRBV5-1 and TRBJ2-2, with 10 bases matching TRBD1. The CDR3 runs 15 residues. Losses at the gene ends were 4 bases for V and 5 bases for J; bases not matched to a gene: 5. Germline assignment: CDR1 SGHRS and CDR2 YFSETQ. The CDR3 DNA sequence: TGCGCCAGCAGCAAGGGGACAGGGGATACCGGGGAGCTGTTTTTT. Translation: CASSKGTGDTGELFF.

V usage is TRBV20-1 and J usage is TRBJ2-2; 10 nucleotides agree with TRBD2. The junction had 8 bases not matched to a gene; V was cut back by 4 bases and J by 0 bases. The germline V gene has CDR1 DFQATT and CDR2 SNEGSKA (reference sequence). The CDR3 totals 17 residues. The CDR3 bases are TGCAGTGCTACGGCTAGCGGGGGCAACGCGAACACCGGGGAGCTGTTTTTT. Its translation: CSATASGGNANTGELFF.

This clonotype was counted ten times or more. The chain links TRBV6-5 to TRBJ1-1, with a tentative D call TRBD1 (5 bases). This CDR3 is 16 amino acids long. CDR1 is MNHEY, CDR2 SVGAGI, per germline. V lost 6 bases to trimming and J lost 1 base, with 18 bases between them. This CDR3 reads CASRINPGRPNTEAFF. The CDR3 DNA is TGTGCCAGCAGAATAAACCCGGGACGGCCGAACACTGAAGCTTTCTTT.

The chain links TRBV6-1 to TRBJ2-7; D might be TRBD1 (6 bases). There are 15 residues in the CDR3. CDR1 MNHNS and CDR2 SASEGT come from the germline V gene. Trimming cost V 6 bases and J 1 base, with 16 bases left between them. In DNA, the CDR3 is TGTGCCAGCAGAAAGGGTACAGGGAATTCCTACGAGCAGTACTTC. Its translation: CASRKGTGNSYEQYF.

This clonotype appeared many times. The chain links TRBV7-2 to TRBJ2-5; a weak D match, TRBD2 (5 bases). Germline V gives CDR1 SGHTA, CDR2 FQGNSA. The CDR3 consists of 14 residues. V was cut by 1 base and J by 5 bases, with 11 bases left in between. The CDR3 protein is CASSLGAVSETQYF. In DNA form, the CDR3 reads TGTGCCAGCAGCTTAGGAGCGGTCTCGGAGACCCAGTACTTC.

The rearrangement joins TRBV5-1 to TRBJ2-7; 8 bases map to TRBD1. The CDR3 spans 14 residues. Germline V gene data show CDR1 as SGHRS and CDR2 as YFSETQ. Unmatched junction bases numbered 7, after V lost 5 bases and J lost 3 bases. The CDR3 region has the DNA TGCGCCAGCAGATTGACAGGGGACCTCTACGAGCAGTACTTC. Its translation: CASRLTGDLYEQYF. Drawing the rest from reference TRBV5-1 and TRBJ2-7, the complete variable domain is KAGVTQTPRYLIKTRGQQVTLSCSPISGHRSVSWYQQTPGQGLQFLFEYFSETQRNKGNFPGRFSGRQFSNSRSEMNVSTLELGDSALYLCASRLTGDLYEQYFGPGTRLTVT.

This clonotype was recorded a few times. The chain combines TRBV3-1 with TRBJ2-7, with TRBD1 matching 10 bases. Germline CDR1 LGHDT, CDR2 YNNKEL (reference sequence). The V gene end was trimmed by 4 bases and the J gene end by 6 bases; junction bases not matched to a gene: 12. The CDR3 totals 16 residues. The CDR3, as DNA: TGTGCCAGCAGCCCGACGACAGGGGGCAAACTACGCGAGCAGTACTTC. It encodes CASSPTTGGKLREQYF.

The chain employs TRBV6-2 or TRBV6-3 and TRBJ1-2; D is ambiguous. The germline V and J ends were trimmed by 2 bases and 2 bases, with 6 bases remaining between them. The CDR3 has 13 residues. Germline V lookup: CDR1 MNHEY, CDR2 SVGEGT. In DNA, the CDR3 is TGTGCCAGCAGTTACCCATCCAACTATGGCTACACCTTC. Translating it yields CASSYPSNYGYTF.

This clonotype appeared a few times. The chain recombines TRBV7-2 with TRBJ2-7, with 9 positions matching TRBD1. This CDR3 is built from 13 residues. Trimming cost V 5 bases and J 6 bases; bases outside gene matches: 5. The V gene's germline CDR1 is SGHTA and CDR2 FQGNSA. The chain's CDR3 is CASSRQGVGEQYF. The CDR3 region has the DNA TGTGCCAGCAGCCGACAGGGGGTGGGCGAGCAGTACTTC.

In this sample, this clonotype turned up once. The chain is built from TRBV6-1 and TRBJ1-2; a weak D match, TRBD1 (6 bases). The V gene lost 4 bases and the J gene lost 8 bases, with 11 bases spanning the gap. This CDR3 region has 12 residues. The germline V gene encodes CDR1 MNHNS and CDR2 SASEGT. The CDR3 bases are TGTGCCAGCAGTGCTAACAGGGCGGGCTACACCTTC. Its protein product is CASSANRAGYTF.

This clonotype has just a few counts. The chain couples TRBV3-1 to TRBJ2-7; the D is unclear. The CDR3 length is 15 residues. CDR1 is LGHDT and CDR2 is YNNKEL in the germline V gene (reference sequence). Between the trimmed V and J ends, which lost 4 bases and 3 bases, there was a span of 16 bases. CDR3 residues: CASSPSLRSHYEQYF. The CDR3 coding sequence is TGTGCCAGCAGCCCATCGTTACGGAGCCACTACGAGCAGTACTTC.

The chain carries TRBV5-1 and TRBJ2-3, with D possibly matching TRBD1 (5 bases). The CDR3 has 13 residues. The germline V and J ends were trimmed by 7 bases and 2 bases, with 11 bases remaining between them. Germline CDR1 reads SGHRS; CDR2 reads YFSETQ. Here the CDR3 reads CASAGSFTDTQYF. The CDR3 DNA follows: TGCGCCAGCGCAGGGTCTTTCACAGATACGCAGTATTTT.

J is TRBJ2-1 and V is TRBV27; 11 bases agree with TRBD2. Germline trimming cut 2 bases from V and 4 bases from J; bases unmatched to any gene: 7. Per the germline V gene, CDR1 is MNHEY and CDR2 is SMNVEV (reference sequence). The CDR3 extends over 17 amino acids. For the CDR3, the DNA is TGTGCCAGCAGTTTAGTTATAGCGGGGGGGCCTTACAATGAGCAGTTCTTC. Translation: CASSLVIAGGPYNEQFF.

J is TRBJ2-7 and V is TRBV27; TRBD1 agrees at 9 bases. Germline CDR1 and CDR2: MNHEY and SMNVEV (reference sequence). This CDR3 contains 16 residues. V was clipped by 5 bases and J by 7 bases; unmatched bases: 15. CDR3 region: CASSPIVSGQGVEQYF. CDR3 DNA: TGTGCCAGCAGTCCCATTGTATCGGGACAGGGTGTAGAGCAGTACTTC.

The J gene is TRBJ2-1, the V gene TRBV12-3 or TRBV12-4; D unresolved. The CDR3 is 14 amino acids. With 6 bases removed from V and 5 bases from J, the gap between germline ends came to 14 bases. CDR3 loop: CASRGIVGDNEQFF. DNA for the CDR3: TGTGCCAGCAGGGGGATAGTCGGCGACAATGAGCAGTTCTTC.